This T cell receptor beta chain was profiled in a study of CDR3 diversity in severe acne. The CDR3 length is 15 residues. Germline assignment: CDR1 MDHEN and CDR2 SYDVKM. Trimming took off 6 bases at V and 5 bases at J, with 19 bases between the two ends. One entry per CDR3 protein, called by TCRdb with MiXCR from the PCR reads. Among about 76,000 distinct CDR3 sequences listed, 45% to 55% were seen once. This sequence was found in a male donor in good health, without acne. Sequenced: blood. This chain joins TRBV28 and TRBJ1-1; tentatively, D is TRBD1 (5 bases). The CDR3 is CASSLVAGLSTEAFF. For the CDR3, the DNA is TGTGCCAGCAGCTTAGTTGCAGGGTTGTCGACTGAAGCTTTCTTT.